This record looks at one T cell receptor (beta chain) sequence and its context. The CDR3 consists of 14 residues. V gave up 4 bases and J gave up 4 bases, with 13 bases separating them. Per the germline V gene, CDR1 is SGHTA and CDR2 is FQGNSA. The data are from a study of technical replicates of blood from four donors. TCRdb's table, derived via immunoSEQ multiplex PCR, lists solely in-frame clones and lacks some. This table holds about 85,000 clones, approximately 94% found once. J is TRBJ1-2 and V is TRBV7-2; tentatively, D is TRBD1 (5 bases). The sample was T cells isolated from PBMCs. The receptor comes from a human donor in good health. CDR3 nucleotides: TGTGCCAGCAGCTCGGGGGGGGGAATCTATGGCTACACCTTC. Protein: CASSSGGGIYGYTF. The full variable domain, its missing parts supplied by reference TRBV7-2 and TRBJ1-2, is GAGVSQSPSNKVTEKGKDVELRCDPISGHTALYWYRQSLGQGLEFLIYFQGNSAPDKSGLPSDRFSAERTGGSVSTLTIQRTQQEDSAVYLCASSSGGGIYGYTFGSGTRLTVV.